This record looks at one TCR beta chain sequence and its context. Its antigen is as yet unknown. The libraries were made with immunoSEQ version 4 in survey mode. Libraries were prepared by immunoSEQ multiplex PCR; TCRdb keeps only in-frame clonotypes and omits some of them. The data hold fewer than 35,000 clones, with about 80% observed a single time. The data belong to a study of persistence of HIV-infected CD4 T cells. Study-wide background: Donors had been on suppressive ART for a median of roughly 8 years.

Study-wide findings and caveats: Antigen-responding cells were enriched for degenerate expanded CDR3beta sequences.

Cells were stimulated with CMV-infected fibroblast lysates at 8 to 10 ug/mL. CD40L/CD69 double-negative CD45RO-high memory CD4+ T cells were collected. Suppressive ART was started during chronic HIV-1 infection in these adults. Trimming left V 5 bases short and J 7 bases short, with 18 bases between. The CDR3 is 15 amino acids. Germline assignment: CDR1 SGHTA and CDR2 FQGNSA. The V gene is TRBV7-2, the J gene TRBJ2-1; the D gene is possibly TRBD2 (6 bases). This TCR came from an adult woman with HIV who was CMV-seropositive. Sequenced material: CD4+ T cells sorted from PBMCs after roughly 18-hour stimulation, taken from a patient who received antiretroviral therapy. This CDR3 reads CASSIGGPRANEQFF. DNA for the CDR3: TGTGCCAGCAGCATAGGAGGGCCCCGTGCGAATGAGCAGTTCTTC.